Presented here are 5 T cell receptor beta chains from one specimen sequenced in a study of CD8 T cells in Susac syndrome. A quantity of about 0.5 to 1 ug RNA underwent reverse transcription using random hexamers. TCRdb independently ran MiXCR on the immunoSEQ multiplex PCR reads; one entry per CDR3 protein. Here the sample spans tens of thousands of distinct CDR3 sequences, 95% being singletons. The specimen sequenced was CD8+ T cells from PBMCs. These receptors all come from a human donor with Susac syndrome.

The chain employs TRBV18 and TRBJ2-7, with D perhaps assigned TRBD1 or TRBD2 (5 bases each). CDR1 and CDR2 from the germline V gene are KGHSH and LQKENI. V lost 3 bases, J lost 6 bases, and 9 bases lay in between. This CDR3 has 12 amino acids. The chain's CDR3 is CASSPVGTEQYF. In DNA, the CDR3 is TGTGCCAGCTCACCGGTGGGGACCGAGCAGTACTTC.

V gene TRBV5-1 combines with J gene TRBJ2-1; no clear D gene. Looked up from germline, CDR1 is SGHRS and CDR2 is YFSETQ. V lost 2 bases and J lost 0, with 12 bases in between. The CDR3 spans 16 residues. In nucleotides, the CDR3 is TGCGCCAGCAGCTTCGACCCCGATAGCTCCTACAATGAGCAGTTCTTC. Residues: CASSFDPDSSYNEQFF. Together with reference TRBV5-1 and TRBJ2-1, the CDR3 gives the full variable domain: KAGVTQTPRYLIKTRGQQVTLSCSPISGHRSVSWYQQTPGQGLQFLFEYFSETQRNKGNFPGRFSGRQFSNSRSEMNVSTLELGDSALYLCASSFDPDSSYNEQFFGPGTRLTVL.

J is TRBJ1-1 and V is TRBV20-1, with unresolved D. The V gene's germline CDR1 is DFQATT and CDR2 SNEGSKA (reference sequence). The CDR3 contains 8 residues. Trimming took 5 bases from V and 8 from J, leaving 3 bases between them. The CDR3 spells CSAPEAFF. The CDR3 nucleotides are TGCAGTGCTCCGGAAGCTTTCTTT.

This chain uses TRBV28 with TRBJ2-3; no firm D call. The CDR3 is 13 amino acids. The V gene lost 4 bases and the J gene lost 3 bases, with 8 bases spanning the gap. In germline, CDR1 is MDHEN, CDR2 SYDVKM. The CDR3 nucleotides read TGTGCCAGCAGTTCCGTGGAGACAGATACGCAGTATTTT. Translating gives CASSSVETDTQYF.

J is TRBJ1-1 and V is TRBV12-3 or TRBV12-4; D ambiguous. The CDR3 contains 14 residues. V was trimmed by 1 base and J by 5 bases, leaving 11 bases between them. The CDR3 sequence is CASSLGGSSTEAFF. The CDR3 DNA reads as TGTGCCAGCAGTTTAGGCGGGAGTTCGACTGAAGCTTTCTTT.